The sequence of this T cell receptor beta chain was determined in a study of blood T cell repertoires in COVID-19. Authors' analysis steps: By means of reference gene primer amplification, nucleated cell counts were estimated. The repertoire was sequenced with immunoSEQ multiplex PCR; TCRdb's copy has only in-frame clones and lacks some. V and J calls and clone size are as listed in that table; D and trimming were resolved from the DNA. This table has about 410,000 clones, 89% appearing once. Germline CDR1 reads SGHRS; CDR2 reads YFSETQ. V shed 7 bases and J shed 5 bases, with 19 bases lying between them. CDR3 length equals 14 residues. Participants reported their clinical history, and cohort assignment relied on those reports. Recovered Cohort 3 donors showed two negative PCRs, clearance, or symptom resolution.

The rearrangement uses TRBV5-1 and TRBJ2-7; perhaps TRBD1 as D (5 bases). Material for sequencing was PBMCs or T cells enriched from blood (not recorded which). The TCR comes from a woman younger than 45 who had recovered from COVID-19. This CDR3 reads CASFQGPIVNEQYF. The CDR3 DNA reads as TGCGCCAGCTTTCAGGGTCCCATCGTCAACGAGCAGTACTTC.